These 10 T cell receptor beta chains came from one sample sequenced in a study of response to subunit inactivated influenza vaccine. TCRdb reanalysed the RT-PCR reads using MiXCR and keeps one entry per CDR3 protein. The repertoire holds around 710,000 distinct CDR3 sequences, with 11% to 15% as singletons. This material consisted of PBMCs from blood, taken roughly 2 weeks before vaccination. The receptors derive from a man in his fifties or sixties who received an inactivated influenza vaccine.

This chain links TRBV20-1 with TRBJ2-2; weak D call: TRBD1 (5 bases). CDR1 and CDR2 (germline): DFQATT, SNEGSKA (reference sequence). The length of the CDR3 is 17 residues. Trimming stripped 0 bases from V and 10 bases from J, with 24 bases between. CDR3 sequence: CSARDDLLIGARSELFF. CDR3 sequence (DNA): TGCAGTGCTAGAGACGACCTCCTTATAGGGGCTCGGTCGGAGCTGTTTTTT.

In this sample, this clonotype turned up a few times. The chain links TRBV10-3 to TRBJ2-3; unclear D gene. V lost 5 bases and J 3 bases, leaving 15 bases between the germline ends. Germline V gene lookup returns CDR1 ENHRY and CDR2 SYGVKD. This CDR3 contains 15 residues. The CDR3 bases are TGTGCCATCAGTAAGGGAAACGGTCTTACAGATACGCAGTATTTT. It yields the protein CAISKGNGLTDTQYF.

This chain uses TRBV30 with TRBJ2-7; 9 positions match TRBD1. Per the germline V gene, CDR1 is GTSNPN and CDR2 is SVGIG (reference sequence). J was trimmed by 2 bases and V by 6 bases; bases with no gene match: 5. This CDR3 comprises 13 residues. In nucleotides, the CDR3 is TGTGCCTGCCCGGGACAGGGAACCTACGAGCAGTACTTC. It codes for CACPGQGTYEQYF.

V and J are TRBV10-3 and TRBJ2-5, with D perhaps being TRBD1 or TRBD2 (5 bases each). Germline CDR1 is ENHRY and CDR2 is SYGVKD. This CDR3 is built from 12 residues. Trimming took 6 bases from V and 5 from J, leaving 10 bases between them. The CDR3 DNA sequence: TGTGCCATCAGCGGGGACCCGGAGACCCAGTACTTC. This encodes CAISGDPETQYF.

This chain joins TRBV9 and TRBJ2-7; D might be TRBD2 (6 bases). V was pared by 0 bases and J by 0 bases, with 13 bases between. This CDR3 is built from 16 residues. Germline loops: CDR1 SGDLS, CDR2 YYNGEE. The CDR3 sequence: CASSVAAGGGSYEQYF. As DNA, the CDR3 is TGTGCCAGCAGCGTAGCAGCCGGGGGTGGCTCCTACGAGCAGTACTTC.

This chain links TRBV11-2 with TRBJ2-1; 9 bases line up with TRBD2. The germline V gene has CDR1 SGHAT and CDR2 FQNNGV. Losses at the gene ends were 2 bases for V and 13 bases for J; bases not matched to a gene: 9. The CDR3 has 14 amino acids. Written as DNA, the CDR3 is TGTGCCAGCAGCTTACGCCGCGCGGGGGGGCCCCAGTTCTTC. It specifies CASSLRRAGGPQFF.

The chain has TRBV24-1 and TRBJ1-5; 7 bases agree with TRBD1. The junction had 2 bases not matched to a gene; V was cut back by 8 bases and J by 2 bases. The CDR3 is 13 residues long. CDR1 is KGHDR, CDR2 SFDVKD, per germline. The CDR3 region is CATNQGGNQPQHF. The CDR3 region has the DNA TGTGCCACCAACCAGGGGGGCAATCAGCCCCAGCATTTT.

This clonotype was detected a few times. This chain's CDR3 is CSANRGAGGQYF. CDR3 in DNA: TGCAGTGCAAATCGCGGAGCAGGTGGGCAGTACTTC. This chain links TRBV20-1 with TRBJ2-7; D remains ambiguous. V was shortened by 6 bases and J by 9 bases, with 18 bases between the two germline ends. The CDR3 loop spans 12 amino acids. Per germline, CDR1 DFQATT and CDR2 SNEGSKA (reference sequence).

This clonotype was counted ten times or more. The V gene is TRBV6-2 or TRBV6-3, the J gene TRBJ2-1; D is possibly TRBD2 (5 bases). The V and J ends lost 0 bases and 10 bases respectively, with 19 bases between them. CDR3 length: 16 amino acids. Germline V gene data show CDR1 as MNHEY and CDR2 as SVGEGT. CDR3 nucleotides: TGTGCCAGCAGTTACTCGGGCGGGTCATTCCTCGGGGAGCAGTTCTTC. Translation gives CASSYSGGSFLGEQFF.

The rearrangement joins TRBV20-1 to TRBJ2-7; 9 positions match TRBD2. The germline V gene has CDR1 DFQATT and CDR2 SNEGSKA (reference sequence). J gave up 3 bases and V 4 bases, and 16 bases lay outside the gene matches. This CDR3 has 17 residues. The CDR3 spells CSAIEETRLADYYEQYF. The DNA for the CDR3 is TGCAGTGCTATCGAGGAGACGCGACTAGCGGACTACTACGAGCAGTACTTC.